These 9 T cell receptor beta chains originate from one sample sequenced in a study of CD8+CD57+ T cells in acquired aplastic anemia. Genomic DNA provided the template from which TCR beta VDJ and CDR3 profiles were obtained. One entry per CDR3 protein, called by TCRdb with MiXCR from the reads. The table shows 200,000 to 250,000 distinct CDR3 sequences, with almost 50% occurring only once. Those patients picked for sequencing had displayed CD8+CD57+ cell expansion on flow cytometry. Material: sorted CD4+, CD8+, or CD8+CD57+ T cells (not recorded which) from PBMCs. These receptors all stem from a human donor with aplastic anemia.

The rearrangement links TRBV9 to TRBJ2-4; 8 bases are a match to TRBD1. In germline, CDR1 is SGDLS, CDR2 YYNGEE. With V trimmed by 2 bases and J by 6 bases, 13 bases remained unmatched. The CDR3 has 17 amino acids. In DNA, the CDR3 is TGTGCCAGCAGCGTCGAGCCAGGGGGCCCTCCCGGAAACATTCAGTACTTC. As protein: CASSVEPGGPPGNIQYF.

This clonotype was observed many times. The genes are TRBV2 and TRBJ1-5, with 9 bases that match TRBD1. The germline V gene has CDR1 SNHLY and CDR2 FYNNEI. Germline trimming cut 6 bases from V and 9 bases from J; bases unmatched to any gene: 9. The CDR3 contains 14 residues. This chain's CDR3 is CASSLDRGGGPQHF. CDR3 DNA sequence: TGTGCCAGCAGCCTTGACAGGGGGGGTGGGCCCCAGCATTTT.

This clonotype was observed many times. This chain's CDR3 is CASSQTGNYGYTF. CDR3 coding DNA: TGTGCCAGCAGCCAGACAGGGAACTATGGCTACACCTTC. J is TRBJ1-2 and V is TRBV6-5; 7 positions agree with TRBD1. This CDR3 comprises 13 residues. Per the germline V gene, CDR1 is MNHEY and CDR2 is SVGAGI. The J segment lost 2 bases and the V segment lost 6 bases, leaving 3 bases of the junction unmatched.

In this sample, this clonotype turned up many times. V gene TRBV9 combines with J gene TRBJ2-3; 7 positions agree with TRBD2. The CDR3 spans 15 residues. With 0 bases clipped from V and 5 bases from J, the junction kept 6 bases outside the gene matches. In germline, CDR1 is SGDLS, CDR2 YYNGEE. The CDR3 nucleotides are TGTGCCAGCAGCGTAGTGGCGGGGGTTTTAGATACGCAGTATTTT. This sequence encodes CASSVVAGVLDTQYF.

Written as DNA, the CDR3 is TGCGCCAGCAGCTTTGGAAGGGTCACTGGCACAGATCTTAACTATGGCTACACCTTC. It encodes CASSFGRVTGTDLNYGYTF. J is TRBJ1-2 and V is TRBV5-1; D call uncertain. Trimming stripped 2 bases from V and 1 base from J, with 24 bases between. The CDR3 runs 19 residues. Germline values: CDR1 SGHRS, CDR2 YFSETQ.

The V and J genes are TRBV9 and TRBJ2-3; D may match TRBD1 or TRBD2 (5 bases each). The CDR3 is 15 amino acids. The germline V and J ends were trimmed by 3 bases and 1 base, with 12 bases remaining between them. The germline V gene encodes CDR1 SGDLS and CDR2 YYNGEE. CDR3: CASSARDARTDTQYF. DNA of the CDR3: TGTGCCAGCAGCGCCCGGGACGCACGCACAGATACGCAGTATTTT.

This clonotype was counted a single time. V usage is TRBV19 and J usage is TRBJ2-6; D gene uncertain. This CDR3 region has 15 residues. V gave up 1 base and J gave up 0 bases, with 4 bases separating them. Germline-derived CDR1 and CDR2 are LNHDA and SQIVND (reference sequence). CDR3 nucleotides: TGTGCCAGTAGTATAGTTATCTCTGGGGCCAACGTCCTGACTTTC. It yields the protein CASSIVISGANVLTF.

V and J are TRBV4-1 and TRBJ2-7; D remains ambiguous. The CDR3 spans 14 residues. CDR1 and CDR2 (germline): MGHRA, YSYEKL. The V gene lost 1 base and the J gene lost 2 bases, with 9 bases spanning the gap. The CDR3 DNA sequence: TGCGCCAGCAGCCAAGCTTCAGACCCCTACGAGCAGTACTTC. It is translated as CASSQASDPYEQYF.

The chain couples TRBV5-8 to TRBJ2-3; 9 positions match TRBD2. The V and J ends lost 1 base and 7 bases, in that order; junction bases with no gene match: 7. The CDR3 consists of 15 residues. CDR1 SGHTS and CDR2 YDEGEE come from the germline V gene. The CDR3 loop is CASSLRGGAAHTQYF. In DNA form, the CDR3 reads TGTGCCAGCAGCTTGCGCGGGGGGGCCGCGCATACGCAGTATTTT.